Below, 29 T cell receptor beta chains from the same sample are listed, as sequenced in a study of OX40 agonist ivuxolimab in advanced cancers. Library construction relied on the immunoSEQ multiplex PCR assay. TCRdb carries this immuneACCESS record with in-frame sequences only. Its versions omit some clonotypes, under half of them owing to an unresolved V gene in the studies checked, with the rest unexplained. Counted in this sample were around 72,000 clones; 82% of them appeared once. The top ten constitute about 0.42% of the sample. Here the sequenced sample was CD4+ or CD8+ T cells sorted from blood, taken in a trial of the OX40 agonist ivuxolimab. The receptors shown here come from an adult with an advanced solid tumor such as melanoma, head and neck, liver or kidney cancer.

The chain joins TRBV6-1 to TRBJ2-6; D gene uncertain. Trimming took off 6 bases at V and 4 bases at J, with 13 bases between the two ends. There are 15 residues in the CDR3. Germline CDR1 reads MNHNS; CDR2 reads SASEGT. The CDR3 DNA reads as TGTGCCAGCAGGACGCCCCCGCCGGGGGCCAACGTCCTGACTTTC. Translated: CASRTPPPGANVLTF.

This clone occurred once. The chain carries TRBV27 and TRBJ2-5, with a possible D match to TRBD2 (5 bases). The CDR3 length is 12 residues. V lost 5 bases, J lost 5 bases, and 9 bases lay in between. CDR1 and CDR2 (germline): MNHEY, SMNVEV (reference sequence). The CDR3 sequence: CASSGPGETQYF. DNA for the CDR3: TGTGCCAGCAGTGGCCCGGGGGAGACCCAGTACTTC.

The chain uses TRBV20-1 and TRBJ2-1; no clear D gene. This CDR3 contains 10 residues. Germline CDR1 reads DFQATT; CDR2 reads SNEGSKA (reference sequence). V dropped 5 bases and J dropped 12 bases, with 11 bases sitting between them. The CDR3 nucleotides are TGCAGTGCTCACGGGCGCGGGCAGTTCTTC. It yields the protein CSAHGRGQFF.

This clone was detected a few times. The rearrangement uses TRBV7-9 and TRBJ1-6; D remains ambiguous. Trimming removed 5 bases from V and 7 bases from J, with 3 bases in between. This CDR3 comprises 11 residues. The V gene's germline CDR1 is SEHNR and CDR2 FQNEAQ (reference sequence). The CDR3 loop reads CASSLNSPLHF. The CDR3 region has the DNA TGTGCCAGCAGCCTAAATTCACCCCTCCACTTT.

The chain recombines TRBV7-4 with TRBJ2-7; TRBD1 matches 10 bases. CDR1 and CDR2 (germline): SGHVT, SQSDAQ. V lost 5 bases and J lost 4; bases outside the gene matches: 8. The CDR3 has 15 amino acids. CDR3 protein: CASSAPGQGDYEQYV. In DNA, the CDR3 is TGTGCCAGCAGCGCACCAGGACAGGGGGATTACGAGCAGTACGTC.

The CDR3 region is CASSSLAGSYNEQFF. In DNA form, the CDR3 reads TGCGCCAGCAGCTCACTAGCGGGGTCCTACAATGAGCAGTTCTTC. J is TRBJ2-1 and V is TRBV5-1; TRBD2 matches at 10 bases. V was clipped by 3 bases and J by 1 base; unmatched bases: 1. The CDR3 consists of 15 residues. The V gene's germline CDR1 is SGHRS and CDR2 YFSETQ.

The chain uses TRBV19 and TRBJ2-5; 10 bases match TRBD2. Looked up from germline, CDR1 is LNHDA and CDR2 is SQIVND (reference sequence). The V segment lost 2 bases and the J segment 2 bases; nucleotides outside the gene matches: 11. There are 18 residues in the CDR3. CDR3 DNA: TGTGCCAGTAGTATACGGGGACTAGCGTTTCGGGGACAAGAGACCCAGTACTTC. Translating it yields CASSIRGLAFRGQETQYF.

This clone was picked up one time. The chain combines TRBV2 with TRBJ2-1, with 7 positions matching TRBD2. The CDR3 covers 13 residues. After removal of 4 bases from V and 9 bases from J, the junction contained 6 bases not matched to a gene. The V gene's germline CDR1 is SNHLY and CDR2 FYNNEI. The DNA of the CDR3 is TGTGCCAGCAGTGTGGCAATAGCGGGTGAGCAGTTCTTC. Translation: CASSVAIAGEQFF. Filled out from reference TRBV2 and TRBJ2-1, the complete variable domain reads EPEVTQTPSHQVTQMGQEVILRCVPISNHLYFYWYRQILGQKVEFLVSFYNNEISEKSEIFDDQFSVERPDGSNFTLKIRSTKLEDSAMYFCASSVAIAGEQFFGPGTRLTVL.

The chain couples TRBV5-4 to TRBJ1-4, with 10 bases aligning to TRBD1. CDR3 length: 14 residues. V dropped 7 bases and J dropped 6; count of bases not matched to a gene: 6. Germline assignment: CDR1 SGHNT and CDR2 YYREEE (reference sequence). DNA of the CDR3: TGTGCCAGCGGACGACAGGGGGCAGATGAAAAACTGTTTTTT. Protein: CASGRQGADEKLFF.

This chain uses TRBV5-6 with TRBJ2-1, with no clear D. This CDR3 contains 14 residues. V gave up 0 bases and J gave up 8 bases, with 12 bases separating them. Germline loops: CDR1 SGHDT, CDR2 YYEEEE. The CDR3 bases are TGTGCCAGCAGCTTGGCGGTTGATCACCATGAGCAGTTCTTC. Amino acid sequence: CASSLAVDHHEQFF.

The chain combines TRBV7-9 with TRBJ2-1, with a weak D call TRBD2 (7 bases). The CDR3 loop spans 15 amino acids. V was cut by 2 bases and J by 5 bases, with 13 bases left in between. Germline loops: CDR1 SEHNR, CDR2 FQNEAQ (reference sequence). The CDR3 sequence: CASSLRGDYHNEQFF. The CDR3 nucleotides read TGTGCCAGCAGCTTAAGGGGGGACTACCACAATGAGCAGTTCTTC.

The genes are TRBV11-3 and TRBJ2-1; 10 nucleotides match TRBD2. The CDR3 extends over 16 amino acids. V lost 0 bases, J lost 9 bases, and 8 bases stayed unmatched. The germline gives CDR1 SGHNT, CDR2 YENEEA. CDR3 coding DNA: TGTGCCAGCAGCTTAGATCCCCTAGCGGGAGCATCTGAGCAGTTCTTC. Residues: CASSLDPLAGASEQFF.

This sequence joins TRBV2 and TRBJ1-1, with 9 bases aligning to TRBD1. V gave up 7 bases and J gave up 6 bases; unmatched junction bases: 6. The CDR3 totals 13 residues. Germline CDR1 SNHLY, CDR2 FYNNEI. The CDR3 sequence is CASNRDRAAEAFF. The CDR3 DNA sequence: TGTGCCAGCAACCGGGACAGGGCGGCTGAAGCTTTCTTT.

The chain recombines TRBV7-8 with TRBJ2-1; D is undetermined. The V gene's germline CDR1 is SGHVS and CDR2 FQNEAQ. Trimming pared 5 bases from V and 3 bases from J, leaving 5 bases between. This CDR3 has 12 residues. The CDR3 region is CASSLYYNEQFF. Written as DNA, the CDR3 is TGTGCCAGCAGCCTGTACTACAATGAGCAGTTCTTC.

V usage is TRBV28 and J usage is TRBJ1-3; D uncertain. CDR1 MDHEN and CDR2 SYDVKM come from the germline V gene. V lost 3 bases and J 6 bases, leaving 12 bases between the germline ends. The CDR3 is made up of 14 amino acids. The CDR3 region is CASSFRNTQNTIYF. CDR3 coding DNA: TGTGCCAGCAGTTTCCGGAACACCCAAAACACCATATATTTT.

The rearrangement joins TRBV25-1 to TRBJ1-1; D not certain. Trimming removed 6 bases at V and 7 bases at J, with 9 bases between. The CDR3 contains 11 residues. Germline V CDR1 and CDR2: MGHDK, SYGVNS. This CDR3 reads CASSLGNEAFF. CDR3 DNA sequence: TGTGCCAGCAGCCTGGGGAATGAAGCTTTCTTT. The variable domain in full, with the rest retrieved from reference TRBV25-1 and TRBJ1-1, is EADIYQTPRYLVIGTGKKITLECSQTMGHDKMYWYQQDPGMELHLIHYSYGVNSTEKGDLSSESTVSRIRTEHFPLTLESARPSHTSQYLCASSLGNEAFFGQGTRLTVV.

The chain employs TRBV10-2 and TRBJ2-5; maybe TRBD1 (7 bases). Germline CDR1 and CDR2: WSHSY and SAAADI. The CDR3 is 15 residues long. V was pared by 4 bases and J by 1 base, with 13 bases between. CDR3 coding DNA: TGCGCCAGCAGTGCATACCAGGGGGGCCAAGAGACCCAGTACTTC. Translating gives CASSAYQGGQETQYF.

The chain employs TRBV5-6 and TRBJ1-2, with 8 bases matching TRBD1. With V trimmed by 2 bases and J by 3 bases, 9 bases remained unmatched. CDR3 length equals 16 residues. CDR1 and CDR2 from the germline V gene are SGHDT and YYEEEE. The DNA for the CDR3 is TGTGCCAGCAGCTTCCTTTCGACAGGGGTAGACTATGGCTACACCTTC. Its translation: CASSFLSTGVDYGYTF.

The CDR3 DNA reads as TGTGCCTGGAGTTCGGGGCGCCGCTCACCCCTCCACTTT. Protein: CAWSSGRRSPLHF. The chain couples TRBV30 to TRBJ1-6; tentative D call: TRBD1 (5 bases). The ends were cut back, 2 bases at V and 10 bases at J, with 12 bases in the middle. The CDR3 runs to 13 residues. CDR1 GTSNPN and CDR2 SVGIG come from the germline V gene (reference sequence).

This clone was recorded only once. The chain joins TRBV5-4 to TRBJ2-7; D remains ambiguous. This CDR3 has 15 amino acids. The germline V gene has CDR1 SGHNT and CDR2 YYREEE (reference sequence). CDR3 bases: TGTGCCAGCAGCTTGGCCGGAGAAGTATCCTCCGAGCAGTACGTC. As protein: CASSLAGEVSSEQYV.

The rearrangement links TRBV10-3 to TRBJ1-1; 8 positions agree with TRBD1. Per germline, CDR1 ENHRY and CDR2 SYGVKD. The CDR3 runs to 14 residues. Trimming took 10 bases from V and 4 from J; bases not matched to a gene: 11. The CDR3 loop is CATQGQGEGTEAFF. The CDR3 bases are TGTGCCACTCAAGGACAGGGAGAAGGCACTGAAGCTTTCTTT.

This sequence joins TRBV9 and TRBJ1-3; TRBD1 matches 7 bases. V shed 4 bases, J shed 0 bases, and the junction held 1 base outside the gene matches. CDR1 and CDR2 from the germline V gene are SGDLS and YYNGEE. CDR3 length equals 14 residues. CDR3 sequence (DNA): TGTGCCAGCAGCTGGGACAGCTCTGGAAACACCATATATTTT. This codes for CASSWDSSGNTIYF. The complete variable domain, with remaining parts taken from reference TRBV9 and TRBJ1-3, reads DSGVTQTPKHLITATGQRVTLRCSPRSGDLSVYWYQQSLDQGLQFLIQYYNGEERAKGNILERFSAQQFPDLHSELNLSSLELGDSALYFCASSWDSSGNTIYFGEGSWLTVV.

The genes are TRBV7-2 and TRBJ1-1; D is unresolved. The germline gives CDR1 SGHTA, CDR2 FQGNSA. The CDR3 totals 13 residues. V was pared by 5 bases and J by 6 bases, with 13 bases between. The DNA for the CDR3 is TGTGCCAGCAGCATGAACAAGGGCGCTGAAGCTTTCTTT. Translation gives CASSMNKGAEAFF.

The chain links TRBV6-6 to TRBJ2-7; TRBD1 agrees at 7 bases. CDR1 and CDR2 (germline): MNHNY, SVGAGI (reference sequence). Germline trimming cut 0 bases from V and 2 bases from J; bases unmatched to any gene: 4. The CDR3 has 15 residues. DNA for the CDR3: TGTGCCAGCAGTTACTCGGAGACAGGGACCTACGAGCAGTACTTC. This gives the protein CASSYSETGTYEQYF.

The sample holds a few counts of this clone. For the CDR3, the DNA is TGTGCCATCTCTGACACTGGAAACACCATATATTTT. It is translated as CAISDTGNTIYF. This chain joins TRBV28 and TRBJ1-3; D gene ambiguous. Per the germline V gene, CDR1 is MDHEN and CDR2 is SYDVKM. The CDR3 has 12 residues. Trimming stripped 10 bases from V and 2 bases from J, with 9 bases between.

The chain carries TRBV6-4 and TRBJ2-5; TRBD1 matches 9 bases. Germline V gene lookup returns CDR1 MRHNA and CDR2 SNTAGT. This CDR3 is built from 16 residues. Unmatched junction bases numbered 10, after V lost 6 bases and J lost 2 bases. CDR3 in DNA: TGTGCCAGCAGGCGTCATGGGGACAGGGAGCAAGAGACCCAGTACTTC. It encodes CASRRHGDREQETQYF.

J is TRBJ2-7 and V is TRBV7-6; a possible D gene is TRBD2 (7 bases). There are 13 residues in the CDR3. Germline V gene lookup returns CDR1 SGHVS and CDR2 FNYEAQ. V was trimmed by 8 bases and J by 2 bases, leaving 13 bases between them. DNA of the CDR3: TGTGCCAGCTCGCGGGGGCCGACCTACGAGCAGTACGTC. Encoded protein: CASSRGPTYEQYV.

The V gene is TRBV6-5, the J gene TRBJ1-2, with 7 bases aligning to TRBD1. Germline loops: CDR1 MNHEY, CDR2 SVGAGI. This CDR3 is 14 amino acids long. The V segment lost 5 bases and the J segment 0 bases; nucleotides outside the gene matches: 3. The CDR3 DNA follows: TGTGCCAGCAGTAGGACAGGCGCTAACTATGGCTACACCTTC. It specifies CASSRTGANYGYTF.

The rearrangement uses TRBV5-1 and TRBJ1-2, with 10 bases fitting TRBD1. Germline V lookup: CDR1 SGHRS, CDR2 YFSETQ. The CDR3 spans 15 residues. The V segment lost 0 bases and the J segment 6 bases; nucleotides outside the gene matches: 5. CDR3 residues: CASSLGQGASHGYTF. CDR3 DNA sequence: TGCGCCAGCAGCTTGGGACAGGGGGCATCACATGGCTACACCTTC.